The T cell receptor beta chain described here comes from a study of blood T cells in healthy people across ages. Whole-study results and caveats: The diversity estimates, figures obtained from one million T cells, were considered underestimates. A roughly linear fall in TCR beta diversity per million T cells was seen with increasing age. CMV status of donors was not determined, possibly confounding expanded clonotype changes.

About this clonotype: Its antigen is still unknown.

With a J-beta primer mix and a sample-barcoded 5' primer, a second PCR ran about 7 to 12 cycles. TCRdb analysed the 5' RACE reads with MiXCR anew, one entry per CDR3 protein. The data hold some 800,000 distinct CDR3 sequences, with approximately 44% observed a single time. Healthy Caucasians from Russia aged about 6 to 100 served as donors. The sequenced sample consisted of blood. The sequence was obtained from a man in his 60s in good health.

The CDR3 spells CASSLTTSRGPQHF. For the CDR3, the DNA is TGTGCCAGCAGTTTAACCACCTCCCGGGGCCCCCAGCATTTT. V usage is TRBV28 and J usage is TRBJ1-5; a possible D gene is TRBD1 (5 bases). Germline-derived CDR1 and CDR2 are MDHEN and SYDVKM. V was cut by 2 bases and J by 10 bases, with 15 bases left in between. The length of the CDR3 is 14 residues.